The sample holds one count of the clone carrying this TCR beta chain. Its cognate antigen is unknown. The record originates from a study of T cell responses to AZD1222 COVID-19 vaccine. Study-level findings and limits: Donors were chiefly white British, with a greater number of females, and clonal diversity was perhaps underestimated. Across the whole spike, CD4 TCRs peaked at regions 160-218 and 743-854. Unmutated variant regions are reportedly the target of nearly half of TCRs that are spike-specific. Once two AZD1222 doses were given, Spike-specific TCR breadth and depth went up.

With V trimmed by 0 bases and J by 9 bases, 1 base remained unmatched. The germline CDR1 and CDR2 sequences are SGDLS and YYNGEE. The CDR3 totals 12 residues. The assay was immunoSEQ multiplex PCR, and TCRdb's table has in-frame clones only and misses some. Of roughly 150,000 clones in the sample, roughly 91% were seen once. The sequence derives from an adult who received the AZD1222 COVID-19 vaccine. The sample consisted of peripheral blood, taken 28 days after the second AZD1222 dose. V gene TRBV9 combines with J gene TRBJ2-5, with 8 bases lining up with TRBD2. The DNA for the CDR3 is TGTGCCAGCAGCGTAGCGGGGGGGTCCCAGTACTTC. This encodes CASSVAGGSQYF.